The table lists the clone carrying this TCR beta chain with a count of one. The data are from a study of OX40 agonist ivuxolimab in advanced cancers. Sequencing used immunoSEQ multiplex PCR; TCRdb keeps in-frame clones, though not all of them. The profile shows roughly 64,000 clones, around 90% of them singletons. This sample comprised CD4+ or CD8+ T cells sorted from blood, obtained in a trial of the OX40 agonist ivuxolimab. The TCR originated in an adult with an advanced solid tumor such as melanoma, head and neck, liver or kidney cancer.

The CDR3 bases are TGTGCCAGCAGGCGACAGGGGGCTAACTATGGCTACACCTTC. As protein: CASRRQGANYGYTF. The chain recombines TRBV6-5 with TRBJ1-2, with 9 nucleotides matching TRBD1. Germline V gives CDR1 MNHEY, CDR2 SVGAGI. Trimming cost V 6 bases and J 0 bases; bases outside gene matches: 2. The CDR3 consists of 14 residues.